The rows below give T cell receptor beta chains drawn from one sample of a study of technical replicates of blood from a handful of donors. Method: immunoSEQ multiplex PCR; TCRdb's copy keeps in-frame clones and lacks some. Of roughly 100,000 clones detected, approximately 95% appear once; the ten largest clones hold 0.3% to 0.35%. The sequencing input was T cells isolated from PBMCs. These receptors came from a human donor in good health. CDR3s leave out the opening cysteine and the closing phenylalanine or tryptophan. The size entry is marked missing in some rows and otherwise reads once, few, many or a size class.

.,TRBJ1-2,TRBV5-1,ASSSRDRGSYGYT
once,TRBJ1-2,TRBV5-1,ASSSTQGTAAGYT
.,TRBJ2-7,TRBV7-9,ASRGQGAYEQY
few,TRBJ2-7,TRBV6-6,ATASRDRVPYEQY
.,TRBJ1-1,TRBV5-6,ASSSTGDEAF
.,TRBJ2-5,TRBV16,ASSQSSGVLETQY
.,TRBJ1-1,TRBV30,AWRGQGGRIAEAF
.,TRBJ1-5,TRBV19,ATTTGGNQPQH
once,TRBJ2-1,TRBV10-1,ASSELIAGNEQF
.,TRBJ2-1,TRBV27,ASSDRDIYNEQF
.,TRBJ2-1,TRBV9,ASSVGRVPNEQF
.,TRBJ1-1,TRBV30,AWSVGQGNTEAF
.,TRBJ2-5,TRBV6-5,ASSYSTTGEETQY
.,TRBJ2-5,TRBV30,AWSVVEGGPWETQY
.,TRBJ2-1,TRBV9,ASSASGTSGYNEQF
.,TRBJ2-1,TRBV7-6,ASSLRIAGPAYNEQF
.,TRBJ2-5,TRBV6-5,ASSYLSRVETQY
.,TRBJ2-7,TRBV5-4,ASSLSPREGDEQY
.,TRBJ1-5,TRBV2,ASSGTGTEPQH
.,TRBJ2-7,TRBV7-3,ASSLNAGVRYEQY
.,TRBJ2-5,TRBV2,ASSGTSGGPATQY
.,TRBJ1-5,TRBV27,ASSFRTEISNQPQH
.,TRBJ1-2,TRBV5-1,ASSSQDSNYGYT
.,TRBJ1-1,TRBV5-4,ASSLDRPNTEAF
.,TRBJ1-5,TRBV10-3,AISASQPQH
.,TRBJ2-7,TRBV19,ASSGDSSYEQY
.,TRBJ1-1,TRBV4-1,ASSRRDSTEAF
.,TRBJ2-1,TRBV11-2,ASSLAGVRVDEQF
.,TRBJ2-2,TRBV7-3,ASSPASGRTGELF
.,TRBJ2-1,TRBV5-5,ASSFRTALSYNEQF
.,TRBJ1-2,TRBV21-1,ASSKDSTGGYRSNGYT
.,TRBJ1-2,TRBV5-6,ASSVLAGVRT
.,TRBJ1-5,TRBV13,ASSLAGNQPQH
.,TRBJ1-1,TRBV30,AWSADRGVPEAF
.,TRBJ2-6,TRBV9,ASSSRAVSGANVLT
.,TRBJ2-3,TRBV6-6,ASSLHTDTQY
.,TRBJ1-2,TRBV2,ASSVSVEGPRYGYT
.,TRBJ2-6,TRBV19,ASQDRAGANVLT
.,TRBJ2-5,TRBV5-4,ASSDLDRGQGQETQY
.,TRBJ1-1,TRBV4-1,ASSQDGMLMNTEAF
.,TRBJ2-2,TRBV5-6,ASSSLGERPNTGELF
.,TRBJ1-1,TRBV6-5,ASSRQTVVPLEAF
.,TRBJ1-1,TRBV9,ASSAGNMNTEAF
.,TRBJ2-1,TRBV4-1,ASSQSPRDPYNEQF
.,TRBJ2-5,TRBV11-2,ASSLGGQRQETQY
.,TRBJ2-3,TRBV20-1,SALARDTQY
.,TRBJ2-7,TRBV13,ASSLGLAGVSYEQY
.,TRBJ2-2,TRBV16,ASSQSRGADTGELF
few,TRBJ1-3,TRBV5-5,ASSRSGAPIY
.,TRBJ1-2,TRBV6-6,ASSPQGGYYGYT
.,TRBJ1-2,TRBV11-3,ASSLAGAYYGYT
.,TRBJ1-2,TRBV4-1,ASSQERGYNYGYT
once,TRBJ2-7,TRBV4-1,ASRDTLSYEQY
.,TRBJ2-7,TRBV6-4,ASSEVAGYSYEQY
.,TRBJ1-2,TRBV7-2,ASSHLRDWVYGYT
.,TRBJ2-7,TRBV28,ASTRGSYEQY
.,TRBJ2-5,TRBV7-3,ASSRDREETQY